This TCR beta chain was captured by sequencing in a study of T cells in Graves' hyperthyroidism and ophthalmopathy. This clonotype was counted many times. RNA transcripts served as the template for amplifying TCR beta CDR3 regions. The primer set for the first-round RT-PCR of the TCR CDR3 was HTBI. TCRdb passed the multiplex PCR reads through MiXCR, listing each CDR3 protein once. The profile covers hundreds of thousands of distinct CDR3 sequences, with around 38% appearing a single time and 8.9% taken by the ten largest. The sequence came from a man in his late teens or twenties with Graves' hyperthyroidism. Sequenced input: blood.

CDR3 residues: CSASHLLDSYTF. For the CDR3, the DNA is TGCAGTGCTAGCCACCTACTGGACAGCTACACCTTC. This chain connects TRBV20-1 to TRBJ1-2; possible D gene TRBD1, 5 bases. Per germline, CDR1 DFQATT and CDR2 SNEGSKA (reference sequence). Between the trimmed V and J ends, which lost 3 bases and 9 bases, there was a span of 14 bases. The CDR3 has 12 residues.